The T cell receptor (beta chain) described here comes from a study of T cells in Graves' hyperthyroidism and ophthalmopathy. The source material, RNA transcripts, was used to amplify TCR beta CDR3 regions. Primed by the HTBI set, a first-round RT-PCR was run on the TCR CDR3. TCRdb reprocessed the multiplex PCR reads via MiXCR and lists one record per CDR3 protein. Among about 520,000 distinct CDR3 sequences, roughly a quarter were seen once, and the ten largest hold approximately 10%. This clonotype was detected many times. Its antigen remains unknown. Study-wide findings and caveats: Blood shared most expanded thyroid clonotypes above 0.001.

From germline, CDR1 is SGHTA and CDR2 FQGNSA. The CDR3 length is 15 residues. Trimming took off 6 bases at V and 6 bases at J, with 18 bases between the two ends. In the ophthalmopathy cohort, Clinical Activity Score was at least 3, NOSPECS grade at least 4, and duration under 3 months. This TCR was recovered from a woman in her twenties or thirties with Graves' ophthalmopathy. The sample consisted of blood. The rearrangement links TRBV7-2 to TRBJ1-5, with D tentatively TRBD1 (5 bases). Here the CDR3 DNA reads TGTGCCAGCAGTTCCACCGGGACCGAGGGTCAGCCCCAGCATTTT. Its protein product is CASSSTGTEGQPQHF.